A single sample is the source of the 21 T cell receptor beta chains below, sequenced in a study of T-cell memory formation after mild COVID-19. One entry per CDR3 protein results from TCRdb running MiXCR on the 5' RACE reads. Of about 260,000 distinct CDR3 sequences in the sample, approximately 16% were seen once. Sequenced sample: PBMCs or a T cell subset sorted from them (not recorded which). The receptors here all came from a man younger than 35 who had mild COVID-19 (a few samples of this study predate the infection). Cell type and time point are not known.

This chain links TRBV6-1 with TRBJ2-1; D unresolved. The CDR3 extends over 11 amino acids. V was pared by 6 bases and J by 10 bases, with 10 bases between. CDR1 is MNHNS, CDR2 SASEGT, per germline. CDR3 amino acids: CASRSWYEQFF. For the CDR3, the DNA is TGTGCCAGCAGGTCTTGGTACGAGCAGTTCTTC.

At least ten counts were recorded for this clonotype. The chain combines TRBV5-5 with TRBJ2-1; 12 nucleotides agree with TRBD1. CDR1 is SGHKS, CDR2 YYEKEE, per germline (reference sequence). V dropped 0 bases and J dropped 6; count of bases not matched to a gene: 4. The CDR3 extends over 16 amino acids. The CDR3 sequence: CASSLVGTGGFNEQFF. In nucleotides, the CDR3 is TGTGCCAGCAGCTTGGTCGGGACAGGGGGCTTCAATGAGCAGTTCTTC.

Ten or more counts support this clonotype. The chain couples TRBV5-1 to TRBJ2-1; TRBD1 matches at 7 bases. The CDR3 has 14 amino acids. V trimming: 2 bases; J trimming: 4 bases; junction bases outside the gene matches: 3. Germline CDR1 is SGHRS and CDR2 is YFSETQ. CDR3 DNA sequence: TGCGCCAGCAGCTTAGGGGACAGATACAATGAGCAGTTCTTC. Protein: CASSLGDRYNEQFF.

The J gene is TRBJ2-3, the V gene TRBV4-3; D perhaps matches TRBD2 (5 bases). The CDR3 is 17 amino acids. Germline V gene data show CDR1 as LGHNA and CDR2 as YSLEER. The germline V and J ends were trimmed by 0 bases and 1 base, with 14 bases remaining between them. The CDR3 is CASSQDWSGYGTDTQYF. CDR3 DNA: TGCGCCAGCAGCCAAGATTGGTCGGGGTACGGCACAGATACGCAGTATTTT.

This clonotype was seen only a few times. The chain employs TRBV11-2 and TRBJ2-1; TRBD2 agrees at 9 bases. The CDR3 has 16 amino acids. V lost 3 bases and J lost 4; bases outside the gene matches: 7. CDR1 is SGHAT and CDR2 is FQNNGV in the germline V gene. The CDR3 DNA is TGTGCCAGCAGCTTCCATAGCGGGGGATATTACAATGAGCAGTTCTTC. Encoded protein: CASSFHSGGYYNEQFF. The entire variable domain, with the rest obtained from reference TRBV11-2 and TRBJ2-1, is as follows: EAGVAQSPRYKIIEKRQSVAFWCNPISGHATLYWYQQILGQGPKLLIQFQNNGVVDDSQLPKDRFSAERLKGVDSTLKIQPAKLEDSAVYLCASSFHSGGYYNEQFFGPGTRLTVL.

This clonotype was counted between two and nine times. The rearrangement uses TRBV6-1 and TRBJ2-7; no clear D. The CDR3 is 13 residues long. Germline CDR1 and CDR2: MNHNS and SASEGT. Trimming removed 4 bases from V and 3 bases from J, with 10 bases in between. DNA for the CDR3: TGTGCCAGCAGTGCGACGTGGGGCTACGAGCAGTACGTC. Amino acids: CASSATWGYEQYV.

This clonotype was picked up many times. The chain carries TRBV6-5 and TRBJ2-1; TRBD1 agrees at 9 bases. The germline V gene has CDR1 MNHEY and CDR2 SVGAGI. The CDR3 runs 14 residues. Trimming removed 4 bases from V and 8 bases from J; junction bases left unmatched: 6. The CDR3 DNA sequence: TGTGCCAGCAGTTCATCGGACAGGGGCCATGAGCAGTTCTTC. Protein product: CASSSSDRGHEQFF.

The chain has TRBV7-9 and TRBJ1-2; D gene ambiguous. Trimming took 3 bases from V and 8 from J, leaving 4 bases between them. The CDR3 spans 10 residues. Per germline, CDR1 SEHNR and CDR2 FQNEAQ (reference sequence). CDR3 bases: TGTGCCAGCAGCTTGAGCGGCTACACCTTC. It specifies CASSLSGYTF.

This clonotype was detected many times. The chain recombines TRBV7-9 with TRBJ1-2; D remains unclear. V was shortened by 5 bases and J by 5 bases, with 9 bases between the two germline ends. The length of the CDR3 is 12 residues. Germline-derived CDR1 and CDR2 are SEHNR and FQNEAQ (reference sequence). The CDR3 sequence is CASSPDPYGYTF. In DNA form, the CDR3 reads TGTGCCAGCAGCCCGGACCCTTATGGCTACACCTTC.

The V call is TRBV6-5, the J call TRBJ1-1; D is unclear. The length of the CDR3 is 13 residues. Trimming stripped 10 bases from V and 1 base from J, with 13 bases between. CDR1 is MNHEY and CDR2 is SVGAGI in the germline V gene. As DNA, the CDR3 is TGTGCCACCGAAAAGGGAGGGAACACTGAAGCTTTCTTT. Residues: CATEKGGNTEAFF.

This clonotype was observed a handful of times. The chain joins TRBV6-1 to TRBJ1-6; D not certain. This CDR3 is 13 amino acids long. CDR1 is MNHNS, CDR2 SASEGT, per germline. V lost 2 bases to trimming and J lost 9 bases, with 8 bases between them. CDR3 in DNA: TGTGCCAGCAGTGAACTGAGGTTTTCACCCCTCCACTTT. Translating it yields CASSELRFSPLHF.

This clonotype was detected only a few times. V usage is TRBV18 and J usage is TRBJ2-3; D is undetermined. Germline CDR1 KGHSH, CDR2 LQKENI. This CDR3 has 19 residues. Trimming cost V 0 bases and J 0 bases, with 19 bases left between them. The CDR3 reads CASSPPFSLRLSSTDTQYF. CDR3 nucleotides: TGTGCCAGCTCACCACCGTTCTCCCTCCGTCTTAGCAGCACAGATACGCAGTATTTT.

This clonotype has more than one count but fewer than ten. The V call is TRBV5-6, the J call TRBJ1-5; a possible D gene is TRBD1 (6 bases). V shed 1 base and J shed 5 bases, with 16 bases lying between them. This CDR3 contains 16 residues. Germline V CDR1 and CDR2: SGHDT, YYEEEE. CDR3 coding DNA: TGTGCCAGCAGCTTGTCCGCCGGGACACCAGATCAGCCCCAGCATTTT. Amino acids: CASSLSAGTPDQPQHF.

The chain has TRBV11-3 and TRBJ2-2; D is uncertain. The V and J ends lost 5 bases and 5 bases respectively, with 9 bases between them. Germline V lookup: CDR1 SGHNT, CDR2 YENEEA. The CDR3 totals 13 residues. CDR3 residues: CASSPPRTGELFF. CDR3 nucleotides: TGTGCCAGCAGCCCCCCGAGGACCGGGGAGCTGTTTTTT.

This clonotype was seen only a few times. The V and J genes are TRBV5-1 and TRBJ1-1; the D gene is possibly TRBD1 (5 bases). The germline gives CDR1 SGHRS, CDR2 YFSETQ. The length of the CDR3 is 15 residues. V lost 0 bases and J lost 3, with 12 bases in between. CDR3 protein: CASSLVAGSDTEAFF. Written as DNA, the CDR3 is TGCGCCAGCAGCTTGGTGGCAGGGTCGGACACTGAAGCTTTCTTT.

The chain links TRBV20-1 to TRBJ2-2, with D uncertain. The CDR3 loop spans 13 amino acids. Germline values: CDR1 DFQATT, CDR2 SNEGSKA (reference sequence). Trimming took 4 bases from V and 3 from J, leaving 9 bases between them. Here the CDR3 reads CSAKDRDTGELFF. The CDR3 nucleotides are TGCAGTGCTAAGGACCGAGACACCGGGGAGCTGTTTTTT.

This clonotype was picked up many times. The CDR3 DNA reads as TGCGCCAGCAGCGGGGGACTGGCAGAGGGCACAGATACGCAGTATTTT. Translating it yields CASSGGLAEGTDTQYF. This rearrangement joins TRBV5-1 to TRBJ2-3; TRBD2 is a possible D gene (6 bases). Deletions cut 4 bases from V and 1 base from J, with 16 bases between. The CDR3 runs 16 residues. Germline CDR1 and CDR2: SGHRS and YFSETQ.

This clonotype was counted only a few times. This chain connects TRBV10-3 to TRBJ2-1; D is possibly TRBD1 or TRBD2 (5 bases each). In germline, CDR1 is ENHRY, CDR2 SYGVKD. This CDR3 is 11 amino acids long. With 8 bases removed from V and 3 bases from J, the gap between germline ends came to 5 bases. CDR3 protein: CAIGGYNEQFF. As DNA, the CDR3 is TGTGCCATCGGGGGCTACAATGAGCAGTTCTTC.

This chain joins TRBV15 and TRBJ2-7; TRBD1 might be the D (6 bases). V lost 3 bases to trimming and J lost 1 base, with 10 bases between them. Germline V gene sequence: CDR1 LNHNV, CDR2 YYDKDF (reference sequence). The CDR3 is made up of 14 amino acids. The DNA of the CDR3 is TGTGCCACCAGCAGTCTCAGGGGATCCTACGAGCAGTACTTC. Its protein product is CATSSLRGSYEQYF.

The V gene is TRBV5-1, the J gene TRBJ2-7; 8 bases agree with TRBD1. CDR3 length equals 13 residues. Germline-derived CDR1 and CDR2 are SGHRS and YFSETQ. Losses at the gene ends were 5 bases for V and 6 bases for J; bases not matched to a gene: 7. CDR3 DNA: TGCGCCAGCAGGCTCGACAGGGGTTCCGAGCAGTACTTC. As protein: CASRLDRGSEQYF.

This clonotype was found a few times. Written as DNA, the CDR3 is TGTGCCAGCCTAAAGGAAGGGTGGAGGGACGAGCAGTACTTC. As protein: CASLKEGWRDEQYF. V is TRBV7-9 and J is TRBJ2-7, with a weak D call TRBD2 (6 bases). The ends were cut back, 8 bases at V and 5 bases at J, with 19 bases in the middle. The CDR3 has 14 amino acids. Looked up from germline, CDR1 is SEHNR and CDR2 is FQNEAQ (reference sequence).